The rows below give T cell receptor beta chains drawn from one sample of a study of shared T cell receptors in the human thymus. This table comes from immunoSEQ multiplex PCR, and its TCRdb copy is limited to in-frame clones, with some not included. The sample lists about 660,000 clones, more than 75% occurring once. These data also formed part of another study, on human thymus T cells.

Sequencing was performed on thymocytes. The receptors originated from a boy less than two years old with a congenital heart defect. CDR3s include the opening cysteine and the closing phenylalanine or tryptophan. The D gene is left open where the match is weak. Size is stated for part of the rows, as once, few or many counts, or as a class when the clone is expanded.

J gene: TRBJ2-5
clone size: -
V gene: TRBV2
D gene: TRBD2
CDR3 protein: CASRERGGIRREVETQYF
CDR3 DNA: TGTGCCAGCAGGGAGCGCGGGGGGATTCGGCGGGAGGTGGAGACCCAGTACTTC

J gene: TRBJ2-7
clone size: once
V gene: TRBV18
D gene: TRBD2
CDR3 protein: CASSPDPQREGHPIEQYF
CDR3 DNA: TGTGCCAGCTCTCCCGACCCCCAGCGGGAGGGCCATCCGATCGAGCAGTACTTC

J gene: TRBJ2-2
clone size: -
V gene: TRBV10-3
D gene: -
CDR3 protein: CAISDYVAPGELFF
CDR3 DNA: TGTGCCATCAGTGACTACGTCGCTCCCGGGGAGCTGTTTTTT

J gene: TRBJ2-7
clone size: -
V gene: TRBV2
D gene: TRBD2
CDR3 protein: CASNPTSGTLPYEQYF
CDR3 DNA: TGTGCCAGCAACCCAACTAGCGGGACACTACCCTACGAGCAGTACTTC

J gene: TRBJ1-1
clone size: -
V gene: TRBV27
D gene: TRBD1
CDR3 protein: CASSRGQGAKTEAFF
CDR3 DNA: TGTGCCAGCAGCCGAGGACAGGGGGCAAAGACTGAAGCTTTCTTT

J gene: TRBJ2-1
clone size: once
V gene: TRBV4-3
D gene: TRBD2
CDR3 protein: CASSQESSGRLQFF
CDR3 DNA: TGCGCCAGCAGCCAAGAGAGTAGCGGGAGGTTACAGTTCTTC

J gene: TRBJ1-2
clone size: -
V gene: TRBV18
D gene: TRBD1
CDR3 protein: CASSPGTDEANYGYTF
CDR3 DNA: TGTGCCAGCTCACCTGGGACAGACGAAGCTAACTATGGCTACACCTTC

J gene: TRBJ2-4
clone size: -
V gene: TRBV6-1
D gene: TRBD1
CDR3 protein: CASSEGETGTIQYF
CDR3 DNA: TGTGCCAGCAGTGAAGGGGAGACAGGGACCATTCAGTACTTC

J gene: TRBJ2-2
clone size: -
V gene: TRBV9
D gene: -
CDR3 protein: CASSVGVRDTGELFF
CDR3 DNA: TGTGCCAGCAGCGTAGGAGTTCGGGACACCGGGGAGCTGTTTTTT

J gene: TRBJ2-7
clone size: -
V gene: TRBV28
D gene: TRBD1
CDR3 protein: CASSPSSPGQGDEQYF
CDR3 DNA: TGTGCCAGCAGTCCCTCCTCTCCGGGACAGGGGGACGAGCAGTACTTC

J gene: TRBJ1-1
clone size: -
V gene: TRBV7-2
D gene: TRBD1
CDR3 protein: CASSLGGQGTRNTEAFF
CDR3 DNA: TGTGCCAGCAGCTTAGGGGGACAGGGGACAAGGAACACTGAAGCTTTCTTT

J gene: TRBJ1-4
clone size: -
V gene: TRBV4-2
D gene: -
CDR3 protein: CASSLRSRAAYEKLFF
CDR3 DNA: TGTGCCAGCAGCCTTCGTTCGCGGGCGGCTTACGAAAAACTGTTTTTT

J gene: TRBJ2-7
clone size: -
V gene: TRBV7-2
D gene: TRBD2
CDR3 protein: CASSLAPSGSLREQYF
CDR3 DNA: TGTGCCAGCAGCTTAGCGCCTAGCGGGAGTCTCCGCGAGCAGTACTTC

J gene: TRBJ1-3
clone size: -
V gene: TRBV6-1
D gene: -
CDR3 protein: CASSEGRPIHPSSGNTIYF
CDR3 DNA: TGTGCCAGCAGTGAAGGCAGGCCAATCCACCCTTCCTCTGGAAACACCATATATTTT

J gene: TRBJ2-5
clone size: -
V gene: TRBV7-2
D gene: TRBD1
CDR3 protein: CASSLERGQGIQTQYF
CDR3 DNA: TGTGCCAGCAGCTTAGAGAGAGGACAGGGTATCCAGACCCAGTACTTC

J gene: TRBJ1-5
clone size: -
V gene: TRBV7-6
D gene: TRBD1
CDR3 protein: CASSLDGRGRNQPQHF
CDR3 DNA: TGTGCCAGCAGCTTAGATGGCAGGGGGCGAAATCAGCCCCAGCATTTT

J gene: TRBJ1-1
clone size: -
V gene: TRBV27
D gene: -
CDR3 protein: CASSPRRGVGGTEAFF
CDR3 DNA: TGTGCCAGCAGTCCCCGGCGGGGGGTAGGGGGAACTGAAGCTTTCTTT

J gene: TRBJ2-5
clone size: -
V gene: TRBV5-1
D gene: TRBD1
CDR3 protein: CASSKRQGGGRETQYF
CDR3 DNA: TGCGCCAGCAGCAAGAGACAGGGGGGAGGGCGGGAGACCCAGTACTTC

J gene: TRBJ2-4
clone size: -
V gene: TRBV15
D gene: TRBD1
CDR3 protein: CATSGDRGRWGGIQYF
CDR3 DNA: TGTGCCACCAGCGGGGACAGGGGGCGCTGGGGGGGCATTCAGTACTTC

J gene: TRBJ2-1
clone size: once
V gene: TRBV30
D gene: TRBD2
CDR3 protein: CAWTGGLAVYNEQFF
CDR3 DNA: TGTGCCTGGACGGGGGGACTAGCGGTCTACAATGAGCAGTTCTTC

J gene: TRBJ2-1
clone size: -
V gene: TRBV5-6
D gene: TRBD2
CDR3 protein: CASSLGASGRRHDEQFF
CDR3 DNA: TGTGCCAGCAGCTTGGGGGCTAGCGGGAGAAGGCATGATGAGCAGTTCTTC

J gene: TRBJ2-5
clone size: -
V gene: TRBV5-1
D gene: -
CDR3 protein: CASSLPPDRNPQETQYF
CDR3 DNA: TGCGCCAGCAGCTTACCTCCCGACAGAAACCCCCAAGAGACCCAGTACTTC

J gene: TRBJ1-1
clone size: -
V gene: TRBV11-2
D gene: TRBD1
CDR3 protein: CASSLEHFGTAEAFF
CDR3 DNA: TGTGCCAGCAGCTTAGAACACTTCGGGACAGCTGAAGCTTTCTTT

J gene: TRBJ1-2
clone size: -
V gene: TRBV5-8
D gene: -
CDR3 protein: CASSSLGQRTNYGYTF
CDR3 DNA: TGTGCCAGCAGCTCATTAGGACAGAGAACTAACTATGGCTACACCTTC

J gene: TRBJ2-7
clone size: once
V gene: TRBV6-1
D gene: TRBD1
CDR3 protein: CASSLGTGNYEQYF
CDR3 DNA: TGTGCCAGCAGCCTCGGGACAGGGAACTACGAGCAGTACTTC

J gene: TRBJ1-3
clone size: -
V gene: TRBV15
D gene: TRBD1
CDR3 protein: CATSMLGGNSGNTIYF
CDR3 DNA: TGTGCCACCAGCATGTTAGGGGGCAACTCTGGAAACACCATATATTTT

J gene: TRBJ2-4
clone size: -
V gene: TRBV19
D gene: -
CDR3 protein: CASSIPSTLAKNIQYF
CDR3 DNA: TGTGCCAGTAGTATACCGTCTACCCTAGCCAAAAACATTCAGTACTTC

J gene: TRBJ2-5
clone size: -
V gene: TRBV6-6
D gene: -
CDR3 protein: CASSTRLIQETQYF
CDR3 DNA: TGTGCCAGCAGTACGCGACTTATACAAGAGACCCAGTACTTC

J gene: TRBJ2-7
clone size: -
V gene: TRBV13
D gene: TRBD2
CDR3 protein: CASSEPLAGVYEQYF
CDR3 DNA: TGTGCCAGCAGCGAACCACTAGCGGGAGTCTACGAGCAGTACTTC

J gene: TRBJ2-5
clone size: -
V gene: TRBV11-3
D gene: TRBD2
CDR3 protein: CASSAPPGGVETQYF
CDR3 DNA: TGTGCCAGCAGCGCACCGCCGGGGGGAGTGGAGACCCAGTACTTC

J gene: TRBJ2-7
clone size: -
V gene: TRBV14
D gene: TRBD2
CDR3 protein: CASSLGLAGRNYEQYF
CDR3 DNA: TGTGCCAGCAGCCTGGGACTAGCGGGTAGAAACTACGAGCAGTACTTC

J gene: TRBJ1-2
clone size: -
V gene: TRBV27
D gene: TRBD1
CDR3 protein: CASSPDRGDGYTF
CDR3 DNA: TGTGCCAGCAGCCCCGACAGGGGAGATGGCTACACCTTC

J gene: TRBJ2-7
clone size: -
V gene: TRBV4-3
D gene: TRBD1
CDR3 protein: CASSRGTGNHLGYEQYF
CDR3 DNA: TGCGCCAGCAGCCGCGGGACAGGCAACCACCTAGGCTACGAGCAGTACTTC

J gene: TRBJ1-3
clone size: -
V gene: TRBV29-1
D gene: TRBD1
CDR3 protein: CSDSPLQGRPSGNTIYF
CDR3 DNA: TGCAGCGACTCCCCCTTACAGGGGAGGCCTTCTGGAAACACCATATATTTT

J gene: TRBJ2-6
clone size: once
V gene: TRBV29-1
D gene: TRBD2
CDR3 protein: CSVEMGGAGANVLTF
CDR3 DNA: TGCAGCGTTGAAATGGGGGGGGCTGGGGCCAACGTCCTGACTTTC

J gene: TRBJ2-4
clone size: -
V gene: TRBV27
D gene: -
CDR3 protein: CASSLGPNCIQYF
CDR3 DNA: TGTGCCAGCAGTTTGGGCCCAAACTGCATTCAGTACTTC

J gene: TRBJ2-7
clone size: -
V gene: TRBV6-4
D gene: TRBD2
CDR3 protein: CASRNYSGRGNEQYF
CDR3 DNA: TGTGCCAGCAGAAACTACAGCGGGAGAGGAAACGAGCAGTACTTC

J gene: TRBJ2-1
clone size: -
V gene: TRBV7-8
D gene: TRBD1
CDR3 protein: CASSFPTGTEIQQFF
CDR3 DNA: TGTGCCAGCAGCTTCCCAACCGGGACAGAGATACAGCAGTTCTTC

J gene: TRBJ2-1
clone size: -
V gene: TRBV4-3
D gene: TRBD2
CDR3 protein: CASSQDIGTRTVNYDEQFF
CDR3 DNA: TGCGCCAGCAGCCAAGATATTGGGACTAGGACCGTCAACTACGATGAGCAGTTCTTC

J gene: TRBJ2-1
clone size: -
V gene: TRBV5-6
D gene: -
CDR3 protein: CASSPTQVRDWSYNEQFF
CDR3 DNA: TGTGCCAGCAGCCCCACCCAAGTACGGGACTGGTCCTACAATGAGCAGTTCTTC

J gene: TRBJ2-1
clone size: -
V gene: TRBV7-3
D gene: TRBD1
CDR3 protein: CASSLVYRGRGSYNEQFF
CDR3 DNA: TGTGCCAGCAGCCTTGTTTACAGGGGGCGCGGCTCCTACAATGAGCAGTTCTTC

J gene: TRBJ2-7
clone size: once
V gene: TRBV4-2
D gene: TRBD1
CDR3 protein: CASSQDPGTGRNLSYEQYF
CDR3 DNA: TGTGCCAGCAGCCAAGACCCTGGGACAGGCAGGAATCTCTCCTACGAGCAGTACTTC

J gene: TRBJ2-7
clone size: -
V gene: TRBV4-2
D gene: TRBD2
CDR3 protein: CASSQDGGASGYYEQYF
CDR3 DNA: TGTGCCAGCAGCCAAGACGGGGGGGCTAGCGGGTACTACGAGCAGTACTTC

J gene: TRBJ2-7
clone size: -
V gene: TRBV27
D gene: -
CDR3 protein: CASSLRGTGYEQYF
CDR3 DNA: TGTGCCAGCAGTTTAAGGGGGACGGGGTACGAGCAGTACTTC

J gene: TRBJ2-1
clone size: -
V gene: TRBV27
D gene: -
CDR3 protein: CASSPRQGGFYNEQFF
CDR3 DNA: TGTGCCAGCAGTCCCAGACAGGGAGGCTTCTACAATGAGCAGTTCTTC

J gene: TRBJ1-2
clone size: -
V gene: TRBV5-4
D gene: TRBD1
CDR3 protein: CASSWDRGRRLRGYTF
CDR3 DNA: TGTGCCAGCAGCTGGGACAGGGGTCGACGATTGCGTGGCTACACCTTC

J gene: TRBJ2-3
clone size: -
V gene: TRBV27
D gene: TRBD2
CDR3 protein: CASSQTSGKGRDTQYF
CDR3 DNA: TGTGCCAGCAGCCAGACTAGCGGGAAGGGGAGAGATACGCAGTATTTT

J gene: TRBJ2-1
clone size: -
V gene: TRBV19
D gene: TRBD2
CDR3 protein: CASRRLAGVGERDNEQFF
CDR3 DNA: TGTGCCAGTAGGCGACTAGCGGGAGTGGGGGAGAGGGACAATGAGCAGTTCTTC

J gene: TRBJ2-1
clone size: -
V gene: TRBV29-1
D gene: -
CDR3 protein: CSVDIREYEQFF
CDR3 DNA: TGCAGCGTTGACATCCGGGAATATGAGCAGTTCTTC

J gene: TRBJ1-5
clone size: -
V gene: TRBV27
D gene: TRBD1
CDR3 protein: CASSLVYRGPNQPQHF
CDR3 DNA: TGTGCCAGCAGTTTAGTGTACAGGGGGCCTAATCAGCCCCAGCATTTT

J gene: TRBJ2-3
clone size: -
V gene: TRBV6-4
D gene: TRBD2
CDR3 protein: CASSPRGVSTDTQYF
CDR3 DNA: TGTGCCAGCAGTCCACGGGGGGTCTCCACAGATACGCAGTATTTT

J gene: TRBJ2-1
clone size: -
V gene: TRBV2
D gene: TRBD1
CDR3 protein: CASSDGQGARNEQFF
CDR3 DNA: TGTGCCAGCAGTGATGGTCAGGGGGCAAGGAATGAGCAGTTCTTC